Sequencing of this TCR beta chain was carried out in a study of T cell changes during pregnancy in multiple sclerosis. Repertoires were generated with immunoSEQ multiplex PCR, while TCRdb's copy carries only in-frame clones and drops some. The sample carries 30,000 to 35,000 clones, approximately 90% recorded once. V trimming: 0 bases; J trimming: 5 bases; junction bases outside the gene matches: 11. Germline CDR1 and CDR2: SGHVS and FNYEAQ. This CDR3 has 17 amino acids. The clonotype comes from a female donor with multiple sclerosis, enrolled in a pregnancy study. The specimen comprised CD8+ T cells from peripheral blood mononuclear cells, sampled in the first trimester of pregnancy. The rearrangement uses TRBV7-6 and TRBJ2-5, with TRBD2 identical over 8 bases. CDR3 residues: CASSLAIAGGEGETQYF. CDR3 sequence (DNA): TGTGCCAGCAGCTTAGCTATTGCGGGGGGCGAAGGGGAGACCCAGTACTTC.